This T cell receptor beta chain comes out of a study of cytomegalovirus exposure and HLA in healthy donors. Study-level results: A missense DCLRE1C variant was associated with V- and J-gene trimming of TCR beta chains in a later analysis, and an independent cohort replicated the association.

This CDR3 is built from 15 residues. Unmatched junction bases numbered 10, after V lost 3 bases and J lost 7 bases. CDR1 and CDR2 (germline): MNHEY, SMNVEV (reference sequence). 60 Vbeta and 13 Jbeta primers were used in PCR. Clones were read by immunoSEQ multiplex PCR, and TCRdb kept only the in-frame ones, dropping some. Seen here are fewer than 250,000 clones, roughly 81% observed once, and the top ten hold approximately 3%. As to this clone: Its specificity is not known.

The specimen was PBMCs. This chain connects TRBV27 to TRBJ2-7; 9 bases align to TRBD2. The TCR sequence derives from a woman in her thirties in good health and CMV-seropositive. The CDR3 sequence is CASSLASGLAWEQYF. In nucleotides, the CDR3 is TGTGCCAGCAGTTTGGCCTCGGGACTAGCCTGGGAGCAGTACTTC.